The following is a T cell receptor beta chain sequence with its context. What it binds is not known. With 60 Vbeta and 13 Jbeta primers, the PCR was carried out. Sequencing was performed with immunoSEQ multiplex PCR; in TCRdb, only in-frame clones are kept and a portion is missing. This sample carries about 80,000 clones, approximately 60% of them seen once, and the ten largest clones take approximately 4%. This specimen belongs to a study of cytomegalovirus exposure and HLA in healthy donors. The CDR3 has 14 amino acids. Trimming cost V 7 bases and J 4 bases, with 17 bases left between them. The germline V gene encodes CDR1 SGHNT and CDR2 YENEEA. Study-level results: HLA-A and HLA-B allele assignments for most subjects were reportedly predicted accurately using TCR beta sequences.

This clonotype originated in a male donor in good health and CMV-seropositive. The chain is built from TRBV11-3 and TRBJ2-7; weak D call: TRBD2 (6 bases). The sequenced material came from PBMCs. The CDR3: CASTSGAGRYEQYF. CDR3 coding DNA: TGTGCCAGCACCTCTGGGGCGGGAAGGTACGAGCAGTACTTC.